This record looks at one T cell receptor (beta chain) sequence and its context. The antigen it binds to is not known. Per-base qualities were not stored, and no clone one base away is much larger. The data were obtained in a study of siplizumab effects on memory and regulatory T cells (dated by TCRdb to the late 2010s). At the level of the whole study: The study looked at the effect of siplizumab, an anti-CD2 antibody, on alloreactive T-cell subsets in allogeneic mixed lymphocyte reactions made from human PBMCs. Results and caveats for the whole study, not just this receptor: Sequences below about 10^-5 frequency were poorly captured, so only a minor fraction of alloreactive clones could be mapped to unstimulated subsets. Roughly 75-97% of proliferating CD4+ or CD8+ clones could not be assigned a naive or memory phenotype. Unstimulated naive T cells appeared to be more diverse than memory T cells, and naive cells seemed to make a substantial contribution to the alloresponse. Whether proliferating Tregs from siplizumab cultures actually had suppressive function was not functionally confirmed. Among mappable alloreactive CD4+ clones, the Treg-derived fraction averaged approximately 69% with siplizumab versus around 29% in control reactions. The cumulative frequency of alloreactive sequences that could be traced back to unstimulated CD4+ memory T cells was significantly reduced by siplizumab.

Sorted unstimulated T cells and proliferating T cells recovered from mixed lymphocyte reactions were subjected to TCRbeta CDR3 sequencing. Fresh whole blood from about 10 HLA-typed healthy donors served as the source for isolating PBMCs. Unstimulated CD4+ regulatory T cells were FACS-sorted to map the origin of alloreactive clones. Library preparation employed the immunoSEQ multiplex PCR assay. The deep sequencing platform assayed 80,000 to 100,000 TCR templates per sample. Genomic DNA extracted from sorted T cells was used for TCRbeta CDR3 sequencing. As for the original processing: The R programming language was used for clonal analysis of the TCRbeta CDR3 data. Unstimulated samples were compared with post-reaction CFSE-low samples to define alloreactive CD4+ and CD8+ clones. Regulatory or non-regulatory origin of alloreactive CD4+ clones was assigned by matching sequences to the sorted unstimulated Treg and non-Treg repertoires. The immuneACCESS repertoire file appears here via TCRdb, limited to in-frame rearrangements. These files lack a portion of the clones; in checked studies, under half of the deficit traces to unresolved V genes, and the cause of the others is not known. The DNA gave D and trimming, while V, J and clone size come from that table. The sample table lists about 100,000 clones, 94% of them with a count of one. Roughly 0.6% of the sample goes to the ten largest clones.

The source is a human donor in good health. Sample: Tregs sorted from blood.

Here the CDR3 is given as CASSYSIGELFF. DNA sequence: TGTGCCAGCAGTTACTCTATCGGGGAGCTGTTTTTT. The V and J segments used are TRBV6-5 and TRBJ2-2; the D gene is not confidently resolved. Deletion took 0 bases off V and 7 bases off J, with a span of 3 bases between the germline ends. For CDR1 and CDR2, the germline V gene lists MNHEY and SVGAGI. From its cysteine to its phenylalanine, the CDR3 spans 12 amino acids. The read is trimmed to its CDR3 DNA, 36 bases read in frame from base 1.